The TCR beta chain under discussion was sequenced for a study of cytomegalovirus exposure and HLA in healthy donors. The wider study: Earlier work reported 117 million unique TCR beta sequences from 150 million to 200 million T cells.

General study results and limits: Later, an analysis found that common viral pathogens appeared to be linked with several of the most significant clusters. Some V segments (TRBV6-2 and TRBV6-3 among them) were excluded as indistinguishable.

Both 60 Vbeta primers and 13 Jbeta primers went into the PCR. Clones were read by immunoSEQ multiplex PCR, and TCRdb kept only the in-frame ones, dropping some. The sample contains about 64,000 clones, 85% of which appear only once. This CDR3 has 18 amino acids. V lost 6 bases, J lost 4 bases, and 26 bases lay in between. Germline CDR1 and CDR2: PRHDT and FYEKMQ (reference sequence). Points on this clone: Its antigen is currently unknown.

Source material: PBMCs. This rearrangement joins TRBV13 to TRBJ2-3; TRBD1 might be the D (5 bases). This sequence was found in a female donor in good health and CMV-seronegative. The CDR3 DNA follows: TGTGCCAGCAGTCTTCTCGTTGGACAAGTCCCCCACCCAGATACGCAGTATTTT. The encoded protein is CASSLLVGQVPHPDTQYF.